These T cell receptor beta chains were read from a single sample in a study of identical twins. One entry per CDR3 protein, called by TCRdb with MiXCR from the 5' RACE reads. The data contain some 590,000 distinct CDR3 sequences, around a tenth of them singletons. This sample was also put to use in a study of yellow fever vaccine responses in identical twins.

The sample consisted of PBMCs. All receptors come from a woman younger than 35 in good health. Both conserved end residues are part of each CDR3. A D gene is named only where the DNA matches it firmly. Clone size is stated in some rows and not others, as once, few, many or a class when expanded.

-	TRBV19	TRBD1	TRBJ2-5	CASSIVGTGNRSPKTQYF	TGTGCCAGTAGTATCGTCGGGACAGGGAACCGATCGCCGAAGACCCAGTACTTC
many	TRBV9	-	TRBJ2-2	CASSVDGTGELFF	TGTGCCAGCAGCGTGGACGGTACCGGGGAGCTGTTTTTT
-	TRBV2	-	TRBJ2-1	CASSAQSLIIREQFF	TGTGCCAGCAGTGCCCAGTCCCTCATTATACGAGAGCAGTTCTTC
few	TRBV6-4	-	TRBJ1-2	CASSSPGSSSYLGYTF	TGTGCCAGCAGTTCCCCGGGATCTTCCTCCTATTTAGGCTACACCTTC
many	TRBV12-3/TRBV12-4	TRBD1	TRBJ1-1	CASSRDRATEAFF	TGTGCCAGCAGCCGGGACAGGGCCACTGAAGCTTTCTTT
few	TRBV29-1	TRBD2	TRBJ2-1	CSVEVYGTISYNEQFF	TGCAGCGTTGAAGTCTACGGGACTATCTCCTACAATGAGCAGTTCTTC
many	TRBV12-3/TRBV12-4	TRBD1	TRBJ2-5	CASSPNRGETQYF	TGTGCCAGCAGCCCCAACAGGGGAGAGACCCAGTACTTC
-	TRBV11-2	-	TRBJ2-7	CASSFAAVYEQYF	TGTGCCAGCAGCTTCGCCGCCGTCTACGAGCAGTACTTC
few	TRBV4-3	-	TRBJ2-1	CATSNNEQFF	TGCGCCACCAGTAACAATGAGCAGTTCTTC
-	TRBV4-2	-	TRBJ2-7	CASSQASQVPSYEQYF	TGTGCCAGCAGCCAAGCGTCCCAGGTTCCTTCCTACGAGCAGTACTTC
many	TRBV4-2	-	TRBJ1-4	CASSQDKRSGLFF	TGTGCCAGCAGCCAAGATAAAAGATCGGGTCTGTTTTTT
-	TRBV4-3	-	TRBJ2-7	CASSQDLRAHSYEQYF	TGCGCCAGCAGCCAAGATCTACGGGCCCACTCCTACGAGCAGTACTTC
few	TRBV6-1	-	TRBJ1-6	CASSVIQDSPLHF	TGTGCCAGCAGTGTAATACAAGATTCACCCCTCCACTTT
many	TRBV7-2	-	TRBJ2-1	CASSLETYNEQFF	TGTGCCAGCAGCTTAGAGACCTACAATGAGCAGTTCTTC
many	TRBV25-1	TRBD1	TRBJ2-4	CASSETGLAKNIQYF	TGTGCCAGCAGTGAGACAGGGTTAGCCAAAAACATTCAGTACTTC
-	TRBV7-3	TRBD2	TRBJ2-1	CASSPEFGLGDNEQFF	TGTGCCAGCAGCCCCGAATTCGGACTAGGGGACAATGAGCAGTTCTTC
few	TRBV5-6	-	TRBJ2-1	CASSFPGADNEQFF	TGTGCCAGCAGCTTTCCCGGGGCCGACAATGAGCAGTTCTTC
-	TRBV3-1	TRBD1	TRBJ1-1	CASSQVGRDRGRTEAFF	TGTGCCAGCAGCCAAGTAGGGCGGGACAGGGGGAGGACTGAAGCTTTCTTT
few	TRBV7-8	-	TRBJ2-1	CASSLEMVGDNEQFF	TGTGCCAGCAGCTTAGAAATGGTCGGGGACAATGAGCAGTTCTTC
many	TRBV4-1	-	TRBJ2-5	CASSQPLETQYF	TGCGCCAGCAGCCAACCCTTAGAGACCCAGTACTTC
-	TRBV7-2	TRBD2	TRBJ2-3	CASSFRGGSDTQYF	TGTGCCAGCAGCTTTCGCGGGGGGTCAGATACGCAGTATTTT
many	TRBV24-1	TRBD2	TRBJ2-1	CATSDPSGSGIVGQFF	TGTGCCACCAGTGATCCCTCGGGGAGCGGGATTGTGGGGCAGTTCTTC
-	TRBV7-9	TRBD2	TRBJ2-1	CASSLDSGRWNEQFF	TGTGCCAGCAGCTTAGATAGCGGGAGATGGAATGAGCAGTTCTTC
few	TRBV9	TRBD2	TRBJ2-1	CASSPPRTLAGDYNEQFF	TGTGCCAGCAGCCCTCCTAGGACGCTAGCGGGGGACTACAATGAGCAGTTCTTC
few	TRBV7-3	-	TRBJ2-1	CASSTNGNEQFF	TGTGCCAGCAGCACTAATGGTAATGAGCAGTTCTTC
many	TRBV5-1	-	TRBJ2-3	CASSLGSGPSDTQYF	TGCGCCAGCAGCTTGGGCTCCGGGCCCTCGGATACGCAGTATTTT
few	TRBV30	-	TRBJ1-2	CAWSVSVLNYGYTF	TGTGCCTGGAGTGTATCGGTCCTTAACTATGGCTACACCTTC
once	TRBV20-1	TRBD2	TRBJ2-7	CSARGGLAARSYEQYF	TGCAGTGCTAGAGGTGGACTAGCGGCCCGCTCCTACGAGCAGTACTTC
-	TRBV11-1	TRBD2	TRBJ2-5	CASSLRTSGSPSQETQYF	TGTGCCAGCAGCCTCCGGACTAGCGGGAGCCCAAGTCAGGAGACCCAGTACTTC
few	TRBV18	-	TRBJ1-5	CASSPDGFVNQPQHF	TGTGCCAGCTCACCCGACGGGTTCGTCAATCAGCCCCAGCATTTT
-	TRBV7-9	-	TRBJ1-2	CASSHPGRSYGYTF	TGTGCCAGCAGCCACCCGGGACGTTCCTATGGCTACACCTTC
few	TRBV20-1	-	TRBJ1-2	CSARDGGVRNYGYTF	TGCAGTGCTAGAGATGGAGGAGTCAGAAACTATGGCTACACCTTC
many	TRBV10-2	TRBD2	TRBJ2-3	CASKGGSGSDTQYF	TGCGCCAGCAAAGGGGGTAGCGGGAGTGATACGCAGTATTTT
many	TRBV5-4	-	TRBJ1-2	CASSPGAEAHYGYTF	TGTGCCAGCAGCCCTGGGGCGGAAGCTCACTATGGCTACACCTTC
-	TRBV11-2	TRBD1	TRBJ2-7	CASSVRTGDEQYF	TGTGCCAGCAGCGTTAGGACAGGGGACGAGCAGTACTTC
-	TRBV5-1	-	TRBJ2-2	CASSLMGHTGELFF	TGCGCCAGCAGCTTGATGGGCCACACCGGGGAGCTGTTTTTT
few	TRBV13	-	TRBJ2-1	CASSLTDRLDEQFF	TGTGCCAGCAGCCTAACCGACAGGCTCGATGAGCAGTTCTTC